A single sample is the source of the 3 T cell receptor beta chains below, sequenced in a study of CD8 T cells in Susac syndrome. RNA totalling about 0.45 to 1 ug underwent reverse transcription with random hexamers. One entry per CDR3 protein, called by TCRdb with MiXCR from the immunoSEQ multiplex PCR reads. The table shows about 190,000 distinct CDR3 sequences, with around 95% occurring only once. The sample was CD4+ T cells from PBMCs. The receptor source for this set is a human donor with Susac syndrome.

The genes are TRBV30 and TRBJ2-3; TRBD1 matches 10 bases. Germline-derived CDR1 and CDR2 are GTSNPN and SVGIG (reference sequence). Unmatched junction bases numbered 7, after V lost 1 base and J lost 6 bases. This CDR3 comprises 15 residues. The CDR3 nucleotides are TGTGCCTGGAGTGAAGGGGACAGGGGATCGGATACGCAGTATTTT. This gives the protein CAWSEGDRGSDTQYF.

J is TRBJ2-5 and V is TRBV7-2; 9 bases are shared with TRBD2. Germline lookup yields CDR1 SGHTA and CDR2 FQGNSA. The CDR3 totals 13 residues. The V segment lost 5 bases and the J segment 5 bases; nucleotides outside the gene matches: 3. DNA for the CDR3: TGTGCCAGCAGCCGAGGGACTAGCGAGACCCAGTACTTC. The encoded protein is CASSRGTSETQYF. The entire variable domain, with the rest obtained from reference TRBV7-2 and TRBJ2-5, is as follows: GAGVSQSPSNKVTEKGKDVELRCDPISGHTALYWYRQSLGQGLEFLIYFQGNSAPDKSGLPSDRFSAERTGGSVSTLTIQRTQQEDSAVYLCASSRGTSETQYFGPGTRLLVL.

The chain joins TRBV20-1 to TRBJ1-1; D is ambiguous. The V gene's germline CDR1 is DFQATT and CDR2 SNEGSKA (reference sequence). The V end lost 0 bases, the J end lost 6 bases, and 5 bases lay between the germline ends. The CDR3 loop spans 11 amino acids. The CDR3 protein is CSAREGAEAFF. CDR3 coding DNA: TGCAGTGCTAGAGAGGGTGCTGAAGCTTTCTTT.